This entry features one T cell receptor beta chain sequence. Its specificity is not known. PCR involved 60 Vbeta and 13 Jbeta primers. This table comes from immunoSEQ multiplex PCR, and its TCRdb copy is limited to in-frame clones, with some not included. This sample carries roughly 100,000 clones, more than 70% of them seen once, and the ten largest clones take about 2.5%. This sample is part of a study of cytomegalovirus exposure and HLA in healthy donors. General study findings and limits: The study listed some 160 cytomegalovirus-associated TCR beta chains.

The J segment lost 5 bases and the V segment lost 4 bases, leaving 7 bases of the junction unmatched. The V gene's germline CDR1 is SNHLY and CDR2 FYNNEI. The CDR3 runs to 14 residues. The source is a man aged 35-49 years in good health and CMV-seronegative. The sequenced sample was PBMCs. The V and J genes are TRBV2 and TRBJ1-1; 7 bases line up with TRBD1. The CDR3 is CASSAQGLRTEAFF. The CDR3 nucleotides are TGTGCCAGCAGTGCACAGGGGCTAAGGACTGAAGCTTTCTTT.